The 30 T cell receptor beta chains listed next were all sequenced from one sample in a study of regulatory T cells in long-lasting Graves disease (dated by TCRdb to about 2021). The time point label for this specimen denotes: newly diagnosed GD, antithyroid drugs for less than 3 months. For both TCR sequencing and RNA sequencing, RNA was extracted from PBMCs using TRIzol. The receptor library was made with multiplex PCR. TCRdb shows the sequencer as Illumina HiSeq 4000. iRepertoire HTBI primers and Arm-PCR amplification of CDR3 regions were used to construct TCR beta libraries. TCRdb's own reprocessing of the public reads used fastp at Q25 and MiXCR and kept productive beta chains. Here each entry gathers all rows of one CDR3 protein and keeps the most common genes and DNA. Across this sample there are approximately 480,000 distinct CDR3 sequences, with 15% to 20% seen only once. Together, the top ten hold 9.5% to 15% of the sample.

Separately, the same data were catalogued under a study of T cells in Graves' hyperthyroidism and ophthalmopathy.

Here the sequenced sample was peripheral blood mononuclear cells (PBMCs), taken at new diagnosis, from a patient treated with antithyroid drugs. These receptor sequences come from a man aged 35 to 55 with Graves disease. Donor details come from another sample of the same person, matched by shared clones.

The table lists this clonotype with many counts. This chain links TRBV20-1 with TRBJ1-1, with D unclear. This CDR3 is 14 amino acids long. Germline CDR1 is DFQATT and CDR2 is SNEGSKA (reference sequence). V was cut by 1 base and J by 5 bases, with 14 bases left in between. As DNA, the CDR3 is TGCAGTGCTAGAGGGGAGGTAGGGAAGACTGAAGCTTTCTTT. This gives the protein CSARGEVGKTEAFF.

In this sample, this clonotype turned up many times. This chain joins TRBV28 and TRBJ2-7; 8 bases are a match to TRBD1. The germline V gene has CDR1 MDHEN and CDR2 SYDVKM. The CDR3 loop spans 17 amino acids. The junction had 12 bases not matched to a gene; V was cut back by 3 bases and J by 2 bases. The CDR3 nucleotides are TGTGCCAGCAGTTTCCACGGGACAGGTTTGACCCCCTACGAGCAGTACTTC. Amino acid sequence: CASSFHGTGLTPYEQYF.

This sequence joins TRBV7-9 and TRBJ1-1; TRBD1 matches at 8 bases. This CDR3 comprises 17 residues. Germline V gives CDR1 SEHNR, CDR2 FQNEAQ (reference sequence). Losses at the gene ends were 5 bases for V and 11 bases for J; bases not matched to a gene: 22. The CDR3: CASSPGRVGIRGLGAFF. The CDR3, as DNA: TGTGCCAGCAGCCCGGGACGAGTCGGTATCAGGGGGCTAGGGGCTTTCTTT.

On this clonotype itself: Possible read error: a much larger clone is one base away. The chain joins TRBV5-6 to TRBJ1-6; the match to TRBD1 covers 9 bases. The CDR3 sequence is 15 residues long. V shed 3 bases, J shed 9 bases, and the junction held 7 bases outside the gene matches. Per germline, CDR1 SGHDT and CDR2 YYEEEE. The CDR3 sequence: CASSWEQGASSPLHF. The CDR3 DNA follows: TGTGCCAGCAGCTGGGAACAGGGGGCGAGTTCACCCCTCCACTTT. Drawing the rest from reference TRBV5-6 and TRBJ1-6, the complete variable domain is DAGVTQSPTHLIKTRGQQVTLRCSPKSGHDTVSWYQQALGQGPQFIFQYYEEEERQRGNFPDRFSGHQFPNYSSELNVNALLLGDSALYLCASSWEQGASSPLHFGNGTRLTVT.

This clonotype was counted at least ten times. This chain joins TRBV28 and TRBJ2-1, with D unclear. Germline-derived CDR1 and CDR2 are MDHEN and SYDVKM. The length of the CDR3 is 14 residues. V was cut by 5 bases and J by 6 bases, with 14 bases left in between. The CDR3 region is CASSERNPVNEQFF. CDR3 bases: TGTGCCAGCAGTGAAAGGAATCCCGTCAATGAGCAGTTCTTC.

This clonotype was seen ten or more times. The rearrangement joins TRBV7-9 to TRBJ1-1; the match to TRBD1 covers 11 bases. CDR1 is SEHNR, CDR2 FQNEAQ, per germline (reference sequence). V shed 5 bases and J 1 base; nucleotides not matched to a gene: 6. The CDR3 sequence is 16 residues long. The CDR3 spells CASSPGQGARNTEAFF. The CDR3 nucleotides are TGTGCCAGCAGCCCTGGACAGGGGGCTAGGAACACTGAAGCTTTCTTT.

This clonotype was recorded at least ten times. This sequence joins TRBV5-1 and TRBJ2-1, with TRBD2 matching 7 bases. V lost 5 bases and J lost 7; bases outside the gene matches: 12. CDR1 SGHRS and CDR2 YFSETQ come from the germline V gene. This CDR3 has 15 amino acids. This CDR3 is CASRGAGVRENEQFF. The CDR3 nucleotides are TGCGCCAGCAGGGGTGCGGGAGTTCGGGAAAATGAGCAGTTCTTC.

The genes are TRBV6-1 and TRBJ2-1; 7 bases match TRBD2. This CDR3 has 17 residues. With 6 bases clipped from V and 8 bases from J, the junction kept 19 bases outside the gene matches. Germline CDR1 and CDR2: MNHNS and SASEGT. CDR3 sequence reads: CASRSNLAGERNDEQFF. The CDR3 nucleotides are TGTGCCAGCAGATCCAACTTAGCGGGCGAGCGTAACGATGAGCAGTTCTTC.

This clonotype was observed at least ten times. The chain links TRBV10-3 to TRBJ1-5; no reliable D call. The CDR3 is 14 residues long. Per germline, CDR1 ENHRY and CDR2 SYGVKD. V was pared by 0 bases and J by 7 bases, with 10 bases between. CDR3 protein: CAISESREGQPQHF. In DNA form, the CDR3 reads TGTGCCATCAGTGAGTCTAGGGAGGGCCAGCCCCAGCATTTT.

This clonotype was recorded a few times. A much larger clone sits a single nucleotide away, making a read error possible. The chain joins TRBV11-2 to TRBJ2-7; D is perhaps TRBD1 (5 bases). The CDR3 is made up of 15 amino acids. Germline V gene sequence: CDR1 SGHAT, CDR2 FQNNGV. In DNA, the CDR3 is TGTGCCAGCAGCTTAGAGTCAGGGTCTACCTACGAGCAGTGCTTC. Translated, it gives CASSLESGSTYEQCF. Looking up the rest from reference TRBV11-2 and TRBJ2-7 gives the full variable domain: EAGVAQSPRYKIIEKRQSVAFWCNPISGHATLYWYQQILGQGPKLLIQFQNNGVVDDSQLPKDRFSAERLKGVDSTLKIQPAKLEDSAVYLCASSLESGSTYEQCFGPGTRLTVT.

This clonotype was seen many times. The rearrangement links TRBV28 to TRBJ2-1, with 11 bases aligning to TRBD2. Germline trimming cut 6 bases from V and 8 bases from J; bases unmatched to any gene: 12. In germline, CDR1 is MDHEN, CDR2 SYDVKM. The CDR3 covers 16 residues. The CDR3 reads CASRRMVASGRHEQFF. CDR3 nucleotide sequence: TGTGCCAGCAGGAGGATGGTGGCTAGCGGGAGGCATGAGCAGTTCTTC.

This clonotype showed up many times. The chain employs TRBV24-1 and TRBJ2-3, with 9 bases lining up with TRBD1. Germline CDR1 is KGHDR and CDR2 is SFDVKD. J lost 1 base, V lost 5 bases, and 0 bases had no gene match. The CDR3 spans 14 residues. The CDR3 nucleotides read TGTGCCACCAGTGGGACAGGGGGCACAGATACGCAGTATTTT. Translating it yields CATSGTGGTDTQYF.

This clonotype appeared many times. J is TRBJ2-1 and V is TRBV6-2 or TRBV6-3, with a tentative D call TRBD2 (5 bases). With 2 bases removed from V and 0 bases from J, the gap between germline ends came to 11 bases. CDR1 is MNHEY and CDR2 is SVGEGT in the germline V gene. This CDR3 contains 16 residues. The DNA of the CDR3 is TGTGCCAGCAGTTACGGAGGAGCGAACTCCTACAATGAGCAGTTCTTC. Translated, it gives CASSYGGANSYNEQFF.

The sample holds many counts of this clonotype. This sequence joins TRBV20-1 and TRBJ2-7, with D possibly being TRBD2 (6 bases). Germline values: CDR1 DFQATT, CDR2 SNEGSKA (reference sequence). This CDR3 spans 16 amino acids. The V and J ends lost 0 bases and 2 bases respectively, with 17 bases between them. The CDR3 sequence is CSARDLKSSETYEQYF. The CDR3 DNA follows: TGCAGTGCTAGAGATCTCAAGTCTAGCGAGACCTACGAGCAGTACTTC.

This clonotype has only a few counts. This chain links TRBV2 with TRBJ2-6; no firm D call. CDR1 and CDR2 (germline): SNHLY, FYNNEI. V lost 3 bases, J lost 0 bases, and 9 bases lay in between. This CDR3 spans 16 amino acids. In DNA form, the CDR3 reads TGTGCCAGCAGTGAGCGTATAGCCTCTGGGGCCAACGTCCTGACTTTC. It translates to CASSERIASGANVLTF. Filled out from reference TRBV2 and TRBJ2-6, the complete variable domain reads EPEVTQTPSHQVTQMGQEVILRCVPISNHLYFYWYRQILGQKVEFLVSFYNNEISEKSEIFDDQFSVERPDGSNFTLKIRSTKLEDSAMYFCASSERIASGANVLTFGAGSRLTVL.

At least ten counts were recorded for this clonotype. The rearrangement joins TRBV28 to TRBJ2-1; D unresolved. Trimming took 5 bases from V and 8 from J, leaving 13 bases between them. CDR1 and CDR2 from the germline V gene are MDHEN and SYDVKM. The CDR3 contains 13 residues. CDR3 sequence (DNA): TGTGCCAGCAGTCCTTACCTCAAGCATGAGCAGTTCTTC. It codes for CASSPYLKHEQFF.

The CDR3 DNA is TGCGCCAGCAGCCGACTAGCGGGAGACTTAGAGACCCAGTACTTC. Translating it yields CASSRLAGDLETQYF. The chain is built from TRBV4-1 and TRBJ2-5; 12 bases align to TRBD2. After removal of 4 bases from V and 4 bases from J, the junction contained 4 bases not matched to a gene. There are 15 residues in the CDR3. Germline values: CDR1 MGHRA, CDR2 YSYEKL.

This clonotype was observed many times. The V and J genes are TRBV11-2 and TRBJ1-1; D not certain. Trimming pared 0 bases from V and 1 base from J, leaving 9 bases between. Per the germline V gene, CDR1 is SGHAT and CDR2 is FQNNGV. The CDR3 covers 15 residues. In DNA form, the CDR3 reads TGTGCCAGCAGCTTAGAGAGGACCGGGAACACTGAAGCTTTCTTT. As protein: CASSLERTGNTEAFF.

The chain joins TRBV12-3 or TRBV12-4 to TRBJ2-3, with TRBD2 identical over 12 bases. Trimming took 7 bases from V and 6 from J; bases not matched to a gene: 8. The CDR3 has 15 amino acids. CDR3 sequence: CASTPLAGGWDTQYF. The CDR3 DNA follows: TGTGCCAGCACCCCACTAGCGGGAGGATGGGATACGCAGTATTTT.

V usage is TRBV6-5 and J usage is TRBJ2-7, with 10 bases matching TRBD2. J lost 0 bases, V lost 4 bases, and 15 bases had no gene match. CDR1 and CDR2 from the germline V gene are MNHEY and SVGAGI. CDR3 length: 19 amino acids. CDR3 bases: TGTGCCAGCAGTTGGGGGATCTTTCCCTCTAGCGGGAGCTCCTACGAGCAGTACTTC. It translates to CASSWGIFPSSGSSYEQYF.

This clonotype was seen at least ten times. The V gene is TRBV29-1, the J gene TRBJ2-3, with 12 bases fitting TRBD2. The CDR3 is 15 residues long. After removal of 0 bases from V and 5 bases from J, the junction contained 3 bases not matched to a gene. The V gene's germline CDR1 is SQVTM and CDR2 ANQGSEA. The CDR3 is CSVEDRGLAGDTQYF. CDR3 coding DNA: TGCAGCGTTGAAGATCGGGGACTAGCGGGAGATACGCAGTATTTT.

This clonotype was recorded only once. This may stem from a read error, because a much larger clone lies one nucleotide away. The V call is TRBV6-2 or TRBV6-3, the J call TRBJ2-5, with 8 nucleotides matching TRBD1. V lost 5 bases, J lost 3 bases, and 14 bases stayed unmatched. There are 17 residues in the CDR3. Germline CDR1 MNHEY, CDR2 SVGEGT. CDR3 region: CASSATQRLTGEETQYF. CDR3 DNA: TGTGCCAGCAGTGCGACCCAGCGATTGACAGGGGAAGAGACCCAGTACTTC.

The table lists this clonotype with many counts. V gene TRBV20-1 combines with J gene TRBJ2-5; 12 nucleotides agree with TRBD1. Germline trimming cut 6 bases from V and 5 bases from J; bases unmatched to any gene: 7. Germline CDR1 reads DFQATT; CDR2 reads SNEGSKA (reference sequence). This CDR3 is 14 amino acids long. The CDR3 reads CSAQGQGAYETQYF. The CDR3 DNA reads TGCAGTGCCCAGGGACAGGGGGCATATGAGACCCAGTACTTC.

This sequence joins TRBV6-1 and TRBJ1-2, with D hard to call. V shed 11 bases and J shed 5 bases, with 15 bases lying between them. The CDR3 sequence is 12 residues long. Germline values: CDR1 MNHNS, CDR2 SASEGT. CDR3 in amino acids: CAARGGLYGYTF. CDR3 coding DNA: TGTGCCGCGCGGGGAGGCCTTTATGGCTACACCTTC.

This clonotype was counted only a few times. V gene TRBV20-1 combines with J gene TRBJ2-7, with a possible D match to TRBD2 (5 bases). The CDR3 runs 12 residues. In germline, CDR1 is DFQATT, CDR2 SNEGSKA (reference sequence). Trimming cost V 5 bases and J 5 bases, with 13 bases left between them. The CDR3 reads CSAPGLADEQYF. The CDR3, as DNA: TGCAGTGCTCCCGGACTCGCCGACGAGCAGTACTTC.

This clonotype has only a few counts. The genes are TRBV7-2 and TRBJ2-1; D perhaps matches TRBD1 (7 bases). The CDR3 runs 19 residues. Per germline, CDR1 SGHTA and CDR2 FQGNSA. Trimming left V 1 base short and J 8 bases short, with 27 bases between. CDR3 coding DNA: TGTGCCAGCAGCTTAGTATTGGCAGGGGGAGGTTTTGGTGGAGATGAGCAGTTCTTC. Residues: CASSLVLAGGGFGGDEQFF.

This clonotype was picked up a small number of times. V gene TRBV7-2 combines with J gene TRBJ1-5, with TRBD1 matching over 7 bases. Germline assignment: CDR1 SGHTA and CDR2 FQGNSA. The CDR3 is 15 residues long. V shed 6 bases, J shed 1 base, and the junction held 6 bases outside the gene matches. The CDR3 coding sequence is TGTGCCAGCAGATCAGACAGGGCGAGCAATCAGCCCCAGCATTTT. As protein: CASRSDRASNQPQHF.

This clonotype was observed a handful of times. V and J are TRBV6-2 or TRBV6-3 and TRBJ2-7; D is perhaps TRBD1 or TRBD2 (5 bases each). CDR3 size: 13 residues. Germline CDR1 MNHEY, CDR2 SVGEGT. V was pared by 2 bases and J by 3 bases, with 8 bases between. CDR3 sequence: CASSYRDGYEQYF. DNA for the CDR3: TGTGCCAGCAGTTACCGGGACGGCTACGAGCAGTACTTC.

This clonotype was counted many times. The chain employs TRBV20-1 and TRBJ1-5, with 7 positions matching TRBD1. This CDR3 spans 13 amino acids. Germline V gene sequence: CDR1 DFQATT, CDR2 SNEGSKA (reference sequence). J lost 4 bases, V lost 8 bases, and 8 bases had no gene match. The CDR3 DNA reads TGCAGTAGCAAGACAGGGTTAAATCAGCCCCAGCATTTT. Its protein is CSSKTGLNQPQHF.

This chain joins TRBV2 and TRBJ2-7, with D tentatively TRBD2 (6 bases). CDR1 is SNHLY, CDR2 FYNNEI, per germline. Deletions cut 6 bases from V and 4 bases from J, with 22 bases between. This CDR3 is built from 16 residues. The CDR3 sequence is CASSPRKRVSLYEQYF. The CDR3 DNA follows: TGTGCCAGCAGCCCCCGGAAGCGGGTATCCCTTTACGAGCAGTACTTC.